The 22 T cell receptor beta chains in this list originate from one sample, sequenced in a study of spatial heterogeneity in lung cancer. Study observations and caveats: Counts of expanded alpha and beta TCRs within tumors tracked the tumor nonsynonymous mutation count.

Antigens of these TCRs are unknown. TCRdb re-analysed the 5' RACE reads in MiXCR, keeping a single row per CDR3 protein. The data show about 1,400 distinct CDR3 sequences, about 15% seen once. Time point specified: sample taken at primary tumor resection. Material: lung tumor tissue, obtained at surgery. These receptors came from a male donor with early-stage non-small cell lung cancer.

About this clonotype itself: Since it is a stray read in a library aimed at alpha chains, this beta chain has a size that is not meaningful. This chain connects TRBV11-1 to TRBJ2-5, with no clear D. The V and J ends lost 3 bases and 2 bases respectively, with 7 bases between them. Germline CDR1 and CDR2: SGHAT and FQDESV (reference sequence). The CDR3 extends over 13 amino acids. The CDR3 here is CASSFGQQETQYF. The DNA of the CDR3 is TGTGCCAGCAGCTTCGGGCAGCAAGAGACCCAGTACTTC.

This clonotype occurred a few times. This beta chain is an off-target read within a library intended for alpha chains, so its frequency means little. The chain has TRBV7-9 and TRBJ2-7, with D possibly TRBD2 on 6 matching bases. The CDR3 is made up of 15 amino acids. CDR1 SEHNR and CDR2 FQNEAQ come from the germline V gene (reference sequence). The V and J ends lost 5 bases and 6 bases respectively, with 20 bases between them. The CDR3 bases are TGTGCCAGCAGCACCTATTTGGGGGGTAACGGCGAGCAGTACTTC. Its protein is CASSTYLGGNGEQYF. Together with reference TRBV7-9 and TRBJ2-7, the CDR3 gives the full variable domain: DTGVSQNPRHKITKRGQNVTFRCDPISEHNRLYWYRQTLGQGPEFLTYFQNEAQLEKSRLLSDRFSAERPKGSFSTLEIQRTEQGDSAMYLCASSTYLGGNGEQYFGPGTRLTVT.

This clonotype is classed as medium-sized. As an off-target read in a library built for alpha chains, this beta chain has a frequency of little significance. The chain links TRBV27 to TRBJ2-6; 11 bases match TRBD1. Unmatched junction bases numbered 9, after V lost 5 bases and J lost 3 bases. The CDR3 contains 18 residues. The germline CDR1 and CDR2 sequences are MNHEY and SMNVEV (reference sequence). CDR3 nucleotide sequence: TGTGCCAGCAGTCTGGATGGACAGGGGGCTTTTGGGGCCAACGTCCTGACTTTC. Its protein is CASSLDGQGAFGANVLTF.

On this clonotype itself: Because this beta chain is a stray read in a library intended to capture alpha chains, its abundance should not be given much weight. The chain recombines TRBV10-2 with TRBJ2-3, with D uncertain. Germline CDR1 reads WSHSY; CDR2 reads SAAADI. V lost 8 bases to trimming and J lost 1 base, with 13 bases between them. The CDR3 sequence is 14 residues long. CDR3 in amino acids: CASGEEQGTDTQYF. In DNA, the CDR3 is TGCGCCAGCGGCGAAGAACAAGGCACAGATACGCAGTATTTT.

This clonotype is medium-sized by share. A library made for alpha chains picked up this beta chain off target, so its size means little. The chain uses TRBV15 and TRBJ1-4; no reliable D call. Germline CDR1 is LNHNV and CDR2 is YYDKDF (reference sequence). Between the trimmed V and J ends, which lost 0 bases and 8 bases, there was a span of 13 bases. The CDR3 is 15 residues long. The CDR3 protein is CATSRETDPREKLFF. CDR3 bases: TGTGCCACCAGCAGAGAGACGGACCCGAGGGAAAAACTGTTTTTT.

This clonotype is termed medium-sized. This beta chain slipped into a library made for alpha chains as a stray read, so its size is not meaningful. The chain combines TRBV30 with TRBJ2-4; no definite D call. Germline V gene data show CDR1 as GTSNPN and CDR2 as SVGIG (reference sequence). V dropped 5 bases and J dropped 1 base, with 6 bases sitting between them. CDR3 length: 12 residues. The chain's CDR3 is CAWAEAKNIQYF. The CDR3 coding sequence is TGTGCCTGGGCCGAGGCCAAAAACATTCAGTACTTC.

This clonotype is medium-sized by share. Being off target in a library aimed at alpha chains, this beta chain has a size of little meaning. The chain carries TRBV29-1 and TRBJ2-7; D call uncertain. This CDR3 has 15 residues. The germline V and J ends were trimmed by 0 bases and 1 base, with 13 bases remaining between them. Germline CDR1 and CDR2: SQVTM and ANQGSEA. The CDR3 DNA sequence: TGCAGCGTTGAAGAAGGGCGGCCGAGGTCCTACGAGCAGTACTTC. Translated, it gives CSVEEGRPRSYEQYF.

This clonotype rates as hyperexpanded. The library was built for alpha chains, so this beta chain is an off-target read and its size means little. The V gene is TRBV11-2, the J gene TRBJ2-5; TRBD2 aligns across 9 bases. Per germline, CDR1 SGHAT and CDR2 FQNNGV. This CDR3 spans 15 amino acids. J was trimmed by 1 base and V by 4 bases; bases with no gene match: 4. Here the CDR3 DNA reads TGTGCCAGCAGCTGGGAGACTAGCGGCCAAGAGACCCAGTACTTC. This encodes CASSWETSGQETQYF.

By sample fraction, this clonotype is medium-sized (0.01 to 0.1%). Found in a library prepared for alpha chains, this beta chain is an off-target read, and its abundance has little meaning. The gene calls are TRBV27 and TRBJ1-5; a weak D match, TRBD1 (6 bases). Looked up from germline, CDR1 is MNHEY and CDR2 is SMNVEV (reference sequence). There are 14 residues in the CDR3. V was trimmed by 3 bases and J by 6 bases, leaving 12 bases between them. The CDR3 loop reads CASSFSRGGQPQHF. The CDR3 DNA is TGTGCCAGCAGTTTTTCCAGGGGAGGTCAGCCCCAGCATTTT.

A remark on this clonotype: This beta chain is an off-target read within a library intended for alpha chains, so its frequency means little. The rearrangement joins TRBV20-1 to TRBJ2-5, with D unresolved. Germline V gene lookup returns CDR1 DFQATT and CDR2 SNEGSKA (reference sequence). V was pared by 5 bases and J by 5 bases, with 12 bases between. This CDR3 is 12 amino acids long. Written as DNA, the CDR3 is TGCAGTGCTCCCCGGACCGGGGAGACCCAGTACTTC. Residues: CSAPRTGETQYF.

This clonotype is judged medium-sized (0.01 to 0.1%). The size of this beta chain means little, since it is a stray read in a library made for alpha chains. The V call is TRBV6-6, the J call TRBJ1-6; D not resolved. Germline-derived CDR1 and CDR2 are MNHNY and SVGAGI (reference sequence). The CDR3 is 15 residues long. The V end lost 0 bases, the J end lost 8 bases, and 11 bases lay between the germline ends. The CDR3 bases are TGTGCCAGCAGTTACTCGGAAGTCGCCGATTCACCCCTCCACTTT. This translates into CASSYSEVADSPLHF.

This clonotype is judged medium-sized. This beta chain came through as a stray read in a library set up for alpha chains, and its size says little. The CDR3 spells CATSDSPGMDRDEQFF. CDR3 bases: TGTGCCACCAGTGATTCCCCGGGGATGGATCGAGATGAGCAGTTCTTC. The chain is built from TRBV24-1 and TRBJ2-1; possibly TRBD2 for D (5 bases). The V end was cut by 2 bases, the J end by 8 bases, with 18 bases between. Germline V lookup: CDR1 KGHDR, CDR2 SFDVKD. The CDR3 is made up of 16 amino acids.

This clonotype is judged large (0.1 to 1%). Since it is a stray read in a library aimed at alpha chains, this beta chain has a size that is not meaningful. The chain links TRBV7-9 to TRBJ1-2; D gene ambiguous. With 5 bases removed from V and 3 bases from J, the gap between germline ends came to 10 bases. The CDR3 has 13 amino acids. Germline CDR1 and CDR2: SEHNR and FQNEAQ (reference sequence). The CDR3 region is CASSAGSDYGYTF. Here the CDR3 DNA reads TGTGCCAGCAGCGCCGGGTCCGACTATGGCTACACCTTC.

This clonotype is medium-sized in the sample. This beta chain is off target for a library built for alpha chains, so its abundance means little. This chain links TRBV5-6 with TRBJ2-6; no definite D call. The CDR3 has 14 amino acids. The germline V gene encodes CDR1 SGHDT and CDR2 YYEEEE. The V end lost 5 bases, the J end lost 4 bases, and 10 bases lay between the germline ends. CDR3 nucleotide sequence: TGTGCCAGCAGGCCTCCGTCAGGGGCCAACGTCCTGACTTTC. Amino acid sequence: CASRPPSGANVLTF.

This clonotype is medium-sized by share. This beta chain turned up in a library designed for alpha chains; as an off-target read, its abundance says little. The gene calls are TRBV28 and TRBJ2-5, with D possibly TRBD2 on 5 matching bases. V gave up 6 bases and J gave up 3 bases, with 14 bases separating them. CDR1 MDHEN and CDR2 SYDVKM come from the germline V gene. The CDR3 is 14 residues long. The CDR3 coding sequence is TGTGCCAGCAGCCCCACGGACGGGAAAGAGACCCAGTACTTC. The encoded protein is CASSPTDGKETQYF.

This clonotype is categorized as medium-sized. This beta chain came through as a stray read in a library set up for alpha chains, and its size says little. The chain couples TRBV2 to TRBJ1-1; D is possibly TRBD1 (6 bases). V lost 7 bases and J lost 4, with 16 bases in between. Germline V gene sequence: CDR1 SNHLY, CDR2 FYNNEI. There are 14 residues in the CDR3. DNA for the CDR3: TGTGCCAGCATAGAACAGGGTCCGGGCACTGAAGCTTTCTTT. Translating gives CASIEQGPGTEAFF.

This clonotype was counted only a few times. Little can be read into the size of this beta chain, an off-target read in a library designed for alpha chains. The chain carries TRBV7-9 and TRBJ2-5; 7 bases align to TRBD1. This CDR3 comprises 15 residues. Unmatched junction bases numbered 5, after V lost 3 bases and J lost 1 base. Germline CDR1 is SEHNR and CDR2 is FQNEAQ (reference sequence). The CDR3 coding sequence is TGTGCCAGCAGCTTTAGGACAGGCTTCCAAGAGACCCAGTACTTC. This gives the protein CASSFRTGFQETQYF.

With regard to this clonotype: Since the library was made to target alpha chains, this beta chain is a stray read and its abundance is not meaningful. DNA of the CDR3: TGTGCCAGCAGTGGGGCTAGCTTACTCTCCTACGAGCAGTACTTC. Amino acids: CASSGASLLSYEQYF. The V gene is TRBV2, the J gene TRBJ2-7; D is perhaps TRBD2 (5 bases). The CDR3 is made up of 15 amino acids. Per germline, CDR1 SNHLY and CDR2 FYNNEI. Trimming shortened V by 4 bases and J by 0 bases, and 13 bases separated the two germline ends.

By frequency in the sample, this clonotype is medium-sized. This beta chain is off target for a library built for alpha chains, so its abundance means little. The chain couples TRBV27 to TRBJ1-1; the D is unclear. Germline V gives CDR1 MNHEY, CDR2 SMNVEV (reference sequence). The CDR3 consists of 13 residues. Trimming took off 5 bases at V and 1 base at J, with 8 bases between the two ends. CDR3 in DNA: TGTGCCAGCAGTAAAACAACGAACACTGAAGCTTTCTTT. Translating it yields CASSKTTNTEAFF.

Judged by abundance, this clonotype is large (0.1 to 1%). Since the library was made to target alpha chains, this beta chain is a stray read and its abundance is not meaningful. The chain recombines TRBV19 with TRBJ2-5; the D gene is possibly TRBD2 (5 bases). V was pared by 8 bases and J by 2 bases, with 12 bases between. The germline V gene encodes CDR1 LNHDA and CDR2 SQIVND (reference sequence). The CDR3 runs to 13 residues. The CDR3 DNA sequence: TGTGCCAGTTCCCAAGGACTTCAAGAGACCCAGTACTTC. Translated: CASSQGLQETQYF.

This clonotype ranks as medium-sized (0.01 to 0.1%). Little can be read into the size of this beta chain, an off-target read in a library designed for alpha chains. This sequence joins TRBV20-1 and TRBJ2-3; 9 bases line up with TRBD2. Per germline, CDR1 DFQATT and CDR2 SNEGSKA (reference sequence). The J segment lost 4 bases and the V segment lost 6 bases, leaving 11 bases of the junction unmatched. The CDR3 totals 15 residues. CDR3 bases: TGCAGTGCCAGCGACGCGGCGGGAGGGTCAGATACGCAGTATTTT. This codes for CSASDAAGGSDTQYF.

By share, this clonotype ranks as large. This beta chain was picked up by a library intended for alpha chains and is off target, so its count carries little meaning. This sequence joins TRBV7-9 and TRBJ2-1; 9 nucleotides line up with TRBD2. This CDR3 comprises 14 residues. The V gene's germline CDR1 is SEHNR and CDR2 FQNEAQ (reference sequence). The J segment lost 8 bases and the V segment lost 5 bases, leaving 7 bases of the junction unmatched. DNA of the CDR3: TGTGCCAGCAGCAAACCGGGACTAGCAGATGAGCAGTTCTTC. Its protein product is CASSKPGLADEQFF.